This T cell receptor (beta chain) was found in a study of T cells in Graves' hyperthyroidism and ophthalmopathy. The TCR beta CDR3 regions underwent amplification using RNA transcripts as the source. A first-round RT-PCR of the TCR CDR3 used the HTBI primer set. Each CDR3 protein is one row after TCRdb ran MiXCR on the multiplex PCR reads. Here the sample spans about 540,000 distinct CDR3 sequences, approximately 44% being singletons. This CDR3 has 16 residues. Trimming removed 5 bases from V and 3 bases from J, with 16 bases in between. CDR1 is LNHDA, CDR2 SQIVND, per germline (reference sequence). The study, taken as a whole, reports: Ophthalmopathy and stable hyperthyroidism were told apart by a 13 V-J model. Blood shared most expanded thyroid clonotypes above 0.001.

Exclusion of a patient resulted from uncontrolled infection, other autoimmune disease, pregnancy or lactation. Clinical symptoms, serum thyroxine, TRAb, thyroid ultrasound and orbital computed tomography informed diagnoses. A remark on this clonotype: The target antigen is unknown.

Material: peripheral blood or thyroid tissue (not recorded which). This chain uses TRBV19 with TRBJ1-4, with TRBD1 as a possible D gene (5 bases). The TCR sequence derives from a woman between 18 and 29 years old with Graves' hyperthyroidism. CDR3 in amino acids: CASSRWGQRANEKLFF. The CDR3 region has the DNA TGTGCCAGTAGTCGATGGGGCCAGCGGGCTAATGAAAAACTGTTTTTT.